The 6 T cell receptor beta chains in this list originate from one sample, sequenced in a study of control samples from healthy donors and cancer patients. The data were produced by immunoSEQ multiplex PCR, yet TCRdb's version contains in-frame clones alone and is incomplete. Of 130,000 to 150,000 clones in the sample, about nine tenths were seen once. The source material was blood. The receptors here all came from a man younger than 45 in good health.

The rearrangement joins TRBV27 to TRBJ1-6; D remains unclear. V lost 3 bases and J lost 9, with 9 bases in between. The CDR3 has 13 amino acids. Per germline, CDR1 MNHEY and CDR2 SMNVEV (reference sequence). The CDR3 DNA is TGTGCCAGCAGTTTGGGCTTGGGTTCACCCCTCCACTTT. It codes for CASSLGLGSPLHF.

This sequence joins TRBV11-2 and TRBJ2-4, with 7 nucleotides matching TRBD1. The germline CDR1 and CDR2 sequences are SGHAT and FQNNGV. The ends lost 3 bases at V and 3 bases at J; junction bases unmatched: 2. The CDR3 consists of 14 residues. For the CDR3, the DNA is TGTGCCAGCAGCTTGGACAGGAGCAAAAACATTCAGTACTTC. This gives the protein CASSLDRSKNIQYF.

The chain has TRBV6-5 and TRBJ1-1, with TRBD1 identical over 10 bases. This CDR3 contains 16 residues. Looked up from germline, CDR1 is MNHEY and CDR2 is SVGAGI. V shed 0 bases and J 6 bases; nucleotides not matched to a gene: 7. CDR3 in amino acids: CASSYSGTGEKAEAFF. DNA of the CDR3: TGTGCCAGCAGTTACTCCGGGACAGGGGAAAAGGCTGAAGCTTTCTTT.

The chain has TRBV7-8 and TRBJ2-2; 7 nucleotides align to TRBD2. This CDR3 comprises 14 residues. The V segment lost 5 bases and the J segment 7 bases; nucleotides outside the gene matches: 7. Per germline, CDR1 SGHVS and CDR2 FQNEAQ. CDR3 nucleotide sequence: TGTGCCAGCAGCCCTCTGGGGGGGGGCGGGGAGCTGTTTTTT. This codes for CASSPLGGGGELFF.

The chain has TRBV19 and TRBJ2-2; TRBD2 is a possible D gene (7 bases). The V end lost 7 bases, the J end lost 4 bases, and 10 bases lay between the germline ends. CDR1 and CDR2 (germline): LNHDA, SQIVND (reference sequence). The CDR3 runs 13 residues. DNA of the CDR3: TGTGCCAGTATAAGGGGGGGCACCGGGGAGCTGTTTTTT. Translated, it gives CASIRGGTGELFF.

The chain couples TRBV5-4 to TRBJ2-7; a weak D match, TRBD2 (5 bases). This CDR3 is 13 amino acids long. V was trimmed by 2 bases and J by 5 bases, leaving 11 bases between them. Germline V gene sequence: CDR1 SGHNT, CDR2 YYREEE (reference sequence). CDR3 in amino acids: CASSLRGLNEQYF. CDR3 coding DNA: TGTGCCAGCAGCTTACGGGGTCTCAACGAGCAGTACTTC. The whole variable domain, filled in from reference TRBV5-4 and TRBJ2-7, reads ETGVTQSPTHLIKTRGQQVTLRCSSQSGHNTVSWYQQALGQGPQFIFQYYREEENGRGNFPPRFSGLQFPNYSSELNVNALELDDSALYLCASSLRGLNEQYFGPGTRLTVT.